The source of this T cell receptor (beta chain) is a study of blood T cells in healthy people across ages. Overall study findings and caveats: No conclusive comparison of naive versus antigen-experienced cells was possible with unsorted PBMCs.

With respect to this clonotype: What it binds is unknown.

Germline values: CDR1 MNHEY, CDR2 SVGAGI. Trimming removed 7 bases from V and 2 bases from J; junction bases left unmatched: 7. The CDR3 extends over 14 amino acids. Each sample yielded at least 6.5 million isolated PBMCs. The extraction recovered at least 6 micrograms of total RNA per sample. Sample-barcoded 5' priming and a J-beta primer mix drove a second PCR of about 6 to 12 cycles. The yield of each sample was at least 3 million CDR3-containing paired-end reads. TCRdb analysed the 5' RACE reads with MiXCR anew, one entry per CDR3 protein. Found here are around 650,000 distinct CDR3 sequences, 40% to 45% of them singletons; the top ten hold 25% to 35%.

The sample consisted of blood. The chain recombines TRBV6-5 with TRBJ2-5; 7 bases map to TRBD1. The TCR comes from an older man in good health. The CDR3 nucleotides are TGTGCCAGCAACAGGGGACGTACTCAAGAGACCCAGTACTTC. Translated: CASNRGRTQETQYF.